This T cell receptor (beta chain) appears in the sequencing data of a study of memory CD4+ T cells and cytomegalovirus serostatus. General observations from the study: The CMV-associated TCR signature appears largely within the CD4+ memory repertoire.

The count of this clone is one. What it binds is not known. Single viable CD3+CD4+CD8-CD45RO+ cells were sorted as the memory CD4+ T cells. CD4+ T cells were isolated by positive magnetic selection. Germline CDR1 is MNHEY and CDR2 is SVGAGI. Germline trimming cut 0 bases from V and 2 bases from J; bases unmatched to any gene: 7. There are 16 residues in the CDR3. TCRdb's copy holds only in-frame clones and misses some; the assay was immunoSEQ multiplex PCR. Of tens of thousands of clones listed, roughly 78% are singletons. Sequences were obtained from memory CD4+ T cells from blood. The TCR was taken from an adult in good health and CMV-seronegative. This chain joins TRBV6-5 and TRBJ2-7; 7 positions match TRBD1. The DNA for the CDR3 is TGTGCCAGCAGTTACTCTAGCCGGGGACAGCCCTACGAGCAGTACTTC. Translation gives CASSYSSRGQPYEQYF.